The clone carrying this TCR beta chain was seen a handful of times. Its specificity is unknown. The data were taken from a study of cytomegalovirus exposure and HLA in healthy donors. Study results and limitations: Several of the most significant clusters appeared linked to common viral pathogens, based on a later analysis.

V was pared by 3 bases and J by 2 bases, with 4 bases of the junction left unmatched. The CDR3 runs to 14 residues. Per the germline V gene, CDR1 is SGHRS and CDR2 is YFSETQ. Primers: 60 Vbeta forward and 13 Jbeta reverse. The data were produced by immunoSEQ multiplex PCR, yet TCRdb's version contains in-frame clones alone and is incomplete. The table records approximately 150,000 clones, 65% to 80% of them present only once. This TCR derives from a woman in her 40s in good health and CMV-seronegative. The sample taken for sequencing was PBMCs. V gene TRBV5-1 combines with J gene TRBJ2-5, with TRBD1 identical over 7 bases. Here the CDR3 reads CASSWDSLQETQYF. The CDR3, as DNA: TGCGCCAGCAGCTGGGACAGTCTTCAAGAGACCCAGTACTTC.